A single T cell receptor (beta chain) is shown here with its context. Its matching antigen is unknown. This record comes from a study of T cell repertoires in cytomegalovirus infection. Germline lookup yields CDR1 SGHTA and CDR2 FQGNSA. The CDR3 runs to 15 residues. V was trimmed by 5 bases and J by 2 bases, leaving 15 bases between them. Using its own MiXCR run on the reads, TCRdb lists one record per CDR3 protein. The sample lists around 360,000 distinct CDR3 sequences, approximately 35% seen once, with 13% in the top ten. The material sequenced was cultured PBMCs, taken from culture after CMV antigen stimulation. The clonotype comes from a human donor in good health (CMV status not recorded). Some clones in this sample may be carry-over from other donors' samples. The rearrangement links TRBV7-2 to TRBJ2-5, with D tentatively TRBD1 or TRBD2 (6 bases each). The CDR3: CASSPGGGRQETQYF. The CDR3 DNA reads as TGTGCCAGCAGCCCAGGAGGGGGACGACAAGAGACCCAGTACTTC.